Below are 26 T cell receptor beta chains sequenced from a single sample in a study of T cell responses to AZD1222 COVID-19 vaccine. Profiled with immunoSEQ multiplex PCR; TCRdb holds only in-frame clones, not every one. This sample has 70,000 to 85,000 clones, with roughly 80% found just once. This specimen was peripheral blood, taken on day 0 of AZD1222 vaccination. These receptors all come from an adult in good health.

V usage is TRBV19 and J usage is TRBJ1-2; D uncertain. Germline loops: CDR1 LNHDA, CDR2 SQIVND (reference sequence). Trimming removed 2 bases at V and 7 bases at J, with 8 bases between. CDR3 length: 12 amino acids. In DNA, the CDR3 is TGTGCCAGTAGTATAAGTGGGGTTGGCTACACCTTC. It codes for CASSISGVGYTF.

Notes on this clone: This same CDR3 is encoded by further DNA sequences in the sample. This chain uses TRBV4-3 with TRBJ1-5, with D possibly matching TRBD1 (6 bases). This CDR3 has 15 residues. CDR1 and CDR2 from the germline V gene are LGHNA and YSLEER. Trimming pared 0 bases from V and 4 bases from J, leaving 10 bases between. CDR3 coding DNA: TGCGCCAGCAGCCAAGATTGGAGGGGGAATCAGCCCCAGCATTTT. This sequence encodes CASSQDWRGNQPQHF.

The V and J genes are TRBV5-4 and TRBJ1-4; D not certain. The V gene's germline CDR1 is SGHNT and CDR2 YYREEE (reference sequence). V was pared by 7 bases and J by 0 bases, with 13 bases between. The CDR3 consists of 15 residues. CDR3 region: CASGADVATNEKLFF. In DNA, the CDR3 is TGTGCCAGCGGCGCGGACGTTGCAACTAATGAAAAACTGTTTTTT.

DNA for the CDR3: TGTGCCAGCAGTTACTCGTCGGGACAGGGCGAGCAGTACTTC. This encodes CASSYSSGQGEQYF. V is TRBV6-5 and J is TRBJ2-7; 9 bases are shared with TRBD1. The ends lost 0 bases at V and 6 bases at J; junction bases unmatched: 3. CDR1 and CDR2 (germline): MNHEY, SVGAGI. The CDR3 length is 14 residues.

The J gene is TRBJ2-7, the V gene TRBV5-8; D is possibly TRBD1 or TRBD2 (6 bases each). The CDR3 extends over 14 amino acids. Per the germline V gene, CDR1 is SGHTS and CDR2 is YDEGEE. V was cut by 3 bases and J by 5 bases, with 15 bases left in between. The CDR3 loop is CASSSLVGGHEQYF. The CDR3 DNA is TGTGCCAGCAGCTCCCTGGTGGGGGGCCACGAGCAGTACTTC. Variable domain in full (rest from reference TRBV5-8 and TRBJ2-7): EAGVTQSPTHLIKTRGQQATLRCSPISGHTSVYWYQQALGLGLQFLLWYDEGEERNRGNFPPRFSGRQFPNYSSELNVNALELEDSALYLCASSSLVGGHEQYFGPGTRLTVT.

CDR3 in DNA: TGCGCCAGCAGCTTGCCTAGCGGGAATTACAATGAGCAGTTCTTC. Amino acid sequence: CASSLPSGNYNEQFF. V gene TRBV5-1 combines with J gene TRBJ2-1, with TRBD2 matching over 9 bases. Per germline, CDR1 SGHRS and CDR2 YFSETQ. CDR3 length: 15 residues. After removal of 1 base from V and 4 bases from J, the junction contained 3 bases not matched to a gene.

The chain has TRBV7-9 and TRBJ1-1; 7 nucleotides match TRBD1. CDR1 SEHNR and CDR2 FQNEAQ come from the germline V gene (reference sequence). The CDR3 covers 14 residues. The V and J ends lost 5 bases and 1 base, in that order; junction bases with no gene match: 4. CDR3 protein: CASSRTGENTEAFF. For the CDR3, the DNA is TGTGCCAGCAGCCGGACAGGAGAGAACACTGAAGCTTTCTTT.

This rearrangement joins TRBV2 to TRBJ1-2; 8 nucleotides line up with TRBD1. In germline, CDR1 is SNHLY, CDR2 FYNNEI. J gave up 5 bases and V 1 base, and 3 bases lay outside the gene matches. The CDR3 covers 14 residues. The CDR3 coding sequence is TGTGCCAGCAGTGAAGTTGACAGGGGTTATGGCTACACCTTC. Protein: CASSEVDRGYGYTF.

The chain's CDR3 is CASSQGSSGGRDTQYF. The CDR3 region has the DNA TGCGCCAGCAGCCAAGGGTCTAGCGGGGGGAGGGATACGCAGTATTTT. The chain carries TRBV4-3 and TRBJ2-3, with 11 bases matching TRBD2. There are 16 residues in the CDR3. V shed 1 base and J 6 bases; nucleotides not matched to a gene: 6. Germline V gives CDR1 LGHNA, CDR2 YSLEER.

On this clone: Other DNA sequences in this sample translate to the same CDR3. The chain carries TRBV29-1 and TRBJ2-1; 8 bases agree with TRBD1. Germline CDR1 is SQVTM and CDR2 is ANQGSEA. Trimming cost V 6 bases and J 2 bases; bases outside gene matches: 6. The CDR3 spans 14 residues. The DNA for the CDR3 is TGCAGCGTCGAACAGGGGGGCCCCTACAATGAGCAGTTCTTC. Translating it yields CSVEQGGPYNEQFF.

This chain joins TRBV19 and TRBJ1-6; no definite D call. Trimming left V 3 bases short and J 3 bases short, with 12 bases between. The CDR3 spans 16 residues. The germline gives CDR1 LNHDA, CDR2 SQIVND (reference sequence). The CDR3 spells CASSITRWGYNSPLHF. Here the CDR3 DNA reads TGTGCCAGTAGTATCACCCGGTGGGGCTATAATTCACCCCTCCACTTT.

CDR3 sequence (DNA): TGTGCCTCCGCGGCCCTCTTATACAATGAGCAGTTCTTC. It is translated as CASAALLYNEQFF. V gene TRBV2 combines with J gene TRBJ2-1; D is unresolved. Germline V gene sequence: CDR1 SNHLY, CDR2 FYNNEI. Trimming removed 11 bases at V and 4 bases at J, with 15 bases between. The CDR3 covers 13 residues.

This clone has a handful of counts. This chain connects TRBV5-6 to TRBJ1-4, with D tentatively TRBD1 (6 bases). The CDR3 sequence is 14 residues long. From germline, CDR1 is SGHDT and CDR2 YYEEEE. The V gene lost 3 bases and the J gene lost 7 bases, with 13 bases spanning the gap. CDR3 nucleotide sequence: TGTGCCAGCAGCTACCAGGGGTTGGGTGAAAAACTGTTTTTT. It translates to CASSYQGLGEKLFF.

This chain joins TRBV19 and TRBJ2-2; 9 bases agree with TRBD1. CDR3 length equals 14 residues. V dropped 6 bases and J dropped 8; count of bases not matched to a gene: 7. Germline CDR1 reads LNHDA; CDR2 reads SQIVND (reference sequence). The CDR3 nucleotides read TGTGCCAGTAGGAGACAGGGGGATCGTGGGGAGCTGTTTTTT. Residues: CASRRQGDRGELFF.

The V call is TRBV4-3, the J call TRBJ2-2; D is undetermined. Germline CDR1 LGHNA, CDR2 YSLEER. Deletions cut 0 bases from V and 5 bases from J, with 13 bases between. This CDR3 is 16 amino acids long. The CDR3 coding sequence is TGCGCCAGCAGCCAAGATGTCGGCCCTCCTACCGGGGAGCTGTTTTTT. Translation: CASSQDVGPPTGELFF.

DNA for the CDR3: TGTGCCAGTAGTATCGGGGCCGTCGCTGAAGCTTTCTTT. Encoded protein: CASSIGAVAEAFF. The genes are TRBV19 and TRBJ1-1, with a tentative D call TRBD1 (5 bases). The CDR3 runs to 13 residues. The V gene's germline CDR1 is LNHDA and CDR2 SQIVND (reference sequence). The V end was cut by 3 bases, the J end by 6 bases, with 11 bases between.

V gene TRBV7-6 combines with J gene TRBJ1-6; tentative D call: TRBD1 (5 bases). The CDR3 sequence is 16 residues long. CDR1 and CDR2 (germline): SGHVS, FNYEAQ. V lost 5 bases and J lost 9, with 20 bases in between. CDR3 region: CASSRFGDGRGSPLHF. CDR3 sequence (DNA): TGTGCCAGCAGCCGCTTCGGGGACGGTAGGGGTTCACCCCTCCACTTT. The full variable domain, in which reference TRBV7-6 and TRBJ1-6 provide the parts outside the CDR3, is GAGVSQSPRYKVTKRGQDVALRCDPISGHVSLYWYRQALGQGPEFLTYFNYEAQQDKSGLPNDRFSAERPEGSISTLTIQRTEQRDSAMYRCASSRFGDGRGSPLHFGNGTRLTVT.

This clone was found many times. CDR3 protein: CASSDSLWLAGATNTGELFF. CDR3 DNA: TGTGCCAGCAGTGACTCGCTATGGCTAGCGGGGGCGACGAACACCGGGGAGCTGTTTTTT. The V and J genes are TRBV6-4 and TRBJ2-2, with 10 nucleotides matching TRBD2. The CDR3 spans 20 residues. Germline V gene sequence: CDR1 MRHNA, CDR2 SNTAGT. After removal of 0 bases from V and 0 bases from J, the junction contained 10 bases not matched to a gene.

This rearrangement joins TRBV27 to TRBJ2-3; D may be TRBD2 (6 bases). V lost 5 bases, J lost 3 bases, and 18 bases lay in between. CDR3 length: 16 residues. CDR1 and CDR2 (germline): MNHEY, SMNVEV (reference sequence). CDR3 in amino acids: CASSRGVPSGTDTQYF. As DNA, the CDR3 is TGTGCCAGCAGTCGCGGGGTCCCATCTGGGACAGATACGCAGTATTTT.

The rearrangement uses TRBV2 and TRBJ1-3; no clear D. The CDR3 spans 16 residues. The ends were cut back, 4 bases at V and 0 bases at J, with 13 bases in the middle. Germline V lookup: CDR1 SNHLY, CDR2 FYNNEI. CDR3 region: CASSVSRLNSGNTIYF. The CDR3 nucleotides read TGTGCCAGCAGTGTGAGCAGGCTCAACTCTGGAAACACCATATATTTT.

The J gene is TRBJ2-7, the V gene TRBV12-5; D is ambiguous. The CDR3 consists of 11 residues. Germline lookup yields CDR1 LGHNT and CDR2 FRNRAP. V dropped 5 bases and J dropped 3 bases, with 5 bases sitting between them. The DNA of the CDR3 is TGTGCTAGTGGTACCTACTACGAGCAGTACTTC. Translation: CASGTYYEQYF.

The table lists this clone with a count of one. The chain employs TRBV4-1 and TRBJ2-7, with no clear D. CDR1 is MGHRA and CDR2 is YSYEKL in the germline V gene. The CDR3 covers 14 residues. V dropped 1 base and J dropped 0 bases, with 7 bases sitting between them. CDR3 nucleotides: TGCGCCAGCAGCCAAGTCAGTGCCTCCTACGAGCAGTACTTC. Amino acids: CASSQVSASYEQYF.

CDR3 coding DNA: TGTGCCAGCAGTGCAACAGGTTCAGCTAACTATGGCTACACCTTC. This codes for CASSATGSANYGYTF. The chain links TRBV6-4 to TRBJ1-2; D might be TRBD1 (5 bases). This CDR3 region has 15 residues. Germline values: CDR1 MRHNA, CDR2 SNTAGT. The ends were cut back, 4 bases at V and 0 bases at J, with 12 bases in the middle.

This chain links TRBV7-9 with TRBJ1-3; no firm D call. The CDR3 totals 14 residues. The V gene lost 1 base and the J gene lost 0 bases, with 4 bases spanning the gap. Per the germline V gene, CDR1 is SEHNR and CDR2 is FQNEAQ (reference sequence). This CDR3 reads CASSLDSSGNTIYF. CDR3 nucleotide sequence: TGTGCCAGCAGCTTAGACAGCTCTGGAAACACCATATATTTT.

This chain links TRBV4-3 with TRBJ2-7; 8 bases fit TRBD2. The length of the CDR3 is 17 residues. The ends lost 0 bases at V and 5 bases at J; junction bases unmatched: 12. The germline V gene encodes CDR1 LGHNA and CDR2 YSLEER. The CDR3: CASSQDLAGLPSDEQYF. CDR3 DNA: TGCGCCAGCAGCCAAGATTTAGCGGGACTGCCCAGTGACGAGCAGTACTTC.

This clone was picked up a small number of times. This chain connects TRBV6-2 or TRBV6-3 to TRBJ1-2; D unresolved. Germline values: CDR1 MNHEY, CDR2 SVGEGT. The CDR3 extends over 17 amino acids. Trimming removed 2 bases from V and 3 bases from J, with 19 bases in between. CDR3 protein: CASSYRQWTGYDYGYTF. The CDR3 nucleotides read TGTGCCAGCAGTTACCGTCAGTGGACGGGCTATGACTATGGCTACACCTTC.